The present entry profiles one T cell receptor (beta chain) with its context. This clone was observed a few times. The antigen it recognizes is unknown. Nothing much larger sits one base from this clone, and base qualities are not available. Library construction relied on the immunoSEQ multiplex PCR assay. The table was pulled from immuneACCESS by TCRdb, which kept in-frame rearrangements only. Such tables lose some clones; where checked, under half of the loss comes from unresolved V genes, and the rest has no known cause. This sample is represented by roughly 66,000 clones; over 75% of them were singletons. The ten biggest clones cover 3.5% to 5% of the sample. This sample stems from a study of radiotherapy plus CTLA-4 blockade in lung cancer (dated by TCRdb to the late 2010s). Some background on the complete study: Among the enrolled patients, around 19% had an objective response, and approximately 33% reached disease control.

CDR1 SGHTA and CDR2 FQGTGA are derived from the germline V gene. Inclusive of the bounding cysteine and phenylalanine, the CDR3 is 12 residues long. The entry retains the CDR3 DNA only, 36 bases that are in frame from base 1. V lost 4 bases and J lost 6 bases; the stretch between them is 8 bases long. The study tested focal radiation therapy combined with CTLA-4 blockade (ipilimumab) in patients with chemo-refractory metastatic non-small-cell lung cancer. What the study reported, not specific to this receptor: Early dynamic changes in blood T cell clones, together with increased serum interferon-beta after radiation, were reported as the strongest predictors of response. After treatment with radiotherapy and ipilimumab, TCR clones that originated in tumors expanded in peripheral blood.

The TCR originated in a human donor with non-small cell lung cancer who had a partial response to radiotherapy plus ipilimumab. The chain was built from TRBV7-3 and TRBJ2-3; no D segment can be confidently identified. The sequencing here drew on peripheral blood, taken from a patient treated with radiotherapy plus ipilimumab. Here the CDR3 is given as CASSSSTDTQYF. The bases read TGTGCCAGCAGCTCCAGTACGGATACGCAGTATTTT.